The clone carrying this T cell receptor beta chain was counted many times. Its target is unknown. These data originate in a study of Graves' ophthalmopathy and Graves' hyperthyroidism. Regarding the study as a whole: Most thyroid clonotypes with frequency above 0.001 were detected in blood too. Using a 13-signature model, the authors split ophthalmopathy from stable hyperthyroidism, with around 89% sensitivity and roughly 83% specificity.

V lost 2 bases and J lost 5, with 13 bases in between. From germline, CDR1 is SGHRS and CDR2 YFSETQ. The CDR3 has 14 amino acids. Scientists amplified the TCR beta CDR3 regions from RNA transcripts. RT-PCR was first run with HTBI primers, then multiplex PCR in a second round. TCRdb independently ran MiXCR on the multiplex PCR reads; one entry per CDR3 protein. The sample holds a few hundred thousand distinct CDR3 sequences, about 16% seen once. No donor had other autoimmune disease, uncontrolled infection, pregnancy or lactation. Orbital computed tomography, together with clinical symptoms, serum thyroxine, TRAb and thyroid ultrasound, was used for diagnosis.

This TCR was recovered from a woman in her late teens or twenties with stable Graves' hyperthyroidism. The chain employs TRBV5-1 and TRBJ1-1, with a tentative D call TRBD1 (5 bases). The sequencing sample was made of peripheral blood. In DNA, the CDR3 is TGCGCCAGCAGCTTTGGGGGTGGGGAAACTGAAGCTTTCTTT. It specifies CASSFGGGETEAFF.